This TCR beta chain came from a study of T cells in Graves' hyperthyroidism and ophthalmopathy. Study results and limitations: A model of 13 V-J pairs discriminated ophthalmopathy from stable hyperthyroidism.

This clonotype came up many times. No antigen is known for it. The CDR3 spans 13 residues. Looked up from germline, CDR1 is SGHAT and CDR2 is FQNNGV. The V gene lost 4 bases and the J gene lost 6 bases, with 13 bases spanning the gap. Amplified regions were TCR beta CDR3 sequences from RNA transcripts. Using the HTBI primer set, a first-round RT-PCR was run on the TCR CDR3. One entry per CDR3 protein, called by TCRdb with MiXCR from the multiplex PCR reads. The data show fewer than 700,000 distinct CDR3 sequences, with under 20% seen just once and 3.8% held by the top ten. This sequence originates from a woman aged 25 to 39 with Graves' hyperthyroidism. V usage is TRBV11-2 and J usage is TRBJ2-7, with D perhaps matching TRBD1 (5 bases). Input material: blood. The CDR3: CASSSVRQTEQYF. DNA of the CDR3: TGTGCCAGCAGCTCAGTTAGACAGACCGAGCAGTACTTC.